This T cell receptor beta chain was found in a study of beta chain features in type 1 diabetes. General study results and limits: People with Type 1 diabetes carried modestly yet significantly shorter TCRB CDR3s in all four CD4+ subsets. HLA influence on TCRB rearrangement stayed unresolved here.

CDR1 is KGHSH, CDR2 LQKENI, per germline. CDR3 length equals 15 residues. The V gene lost 3 bases and the J gene lost 0 bases, with 9 bases spanning the gap. The whole isolated RNA underwent reverse transcription, so sequencing captured expressed TCRB transcripts. The assay was immunoSEQ multiplex PCR, and TCRdb's table has in-frame clones only and misses some. The table lists some 150,000 clones, about 12% of them singletons. Using CD45RO/CCR7/CD25/CD127/CD95/CD27, CD4+ naive, central memory, regulatory and stem cell-like memory cells were sorted. As concerns this clone: No antigen is known for it.

This receptor was obtained from a man in his late teens or twenties with type 1 diabetes. Sequencing was performed on central memory CD4+ T cells from blood. The rearrangement uses TRBV18 and TRBJ1-5, with D uncertain. The CDR3 reads CASSPATHSNQPQHF. The CDR3 DNA follows: TGTGCCAGCTCACCGGCCACACATAGCAATCAGCCCCAGCATTTT.